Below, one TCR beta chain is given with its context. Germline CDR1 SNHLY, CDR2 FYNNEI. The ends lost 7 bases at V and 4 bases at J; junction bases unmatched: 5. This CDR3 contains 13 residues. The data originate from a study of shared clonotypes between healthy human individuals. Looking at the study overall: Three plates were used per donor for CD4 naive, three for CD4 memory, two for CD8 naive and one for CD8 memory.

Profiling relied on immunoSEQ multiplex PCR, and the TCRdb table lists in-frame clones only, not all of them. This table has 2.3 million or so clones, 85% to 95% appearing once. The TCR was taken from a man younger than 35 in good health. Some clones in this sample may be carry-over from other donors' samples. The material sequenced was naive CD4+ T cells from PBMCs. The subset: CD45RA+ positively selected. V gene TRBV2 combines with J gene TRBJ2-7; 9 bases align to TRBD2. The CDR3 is CASNLAGRYEQYF. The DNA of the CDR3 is TGTGCCAGCAACCTAGCGGGGCGTTACGAGCAGTACTTC.